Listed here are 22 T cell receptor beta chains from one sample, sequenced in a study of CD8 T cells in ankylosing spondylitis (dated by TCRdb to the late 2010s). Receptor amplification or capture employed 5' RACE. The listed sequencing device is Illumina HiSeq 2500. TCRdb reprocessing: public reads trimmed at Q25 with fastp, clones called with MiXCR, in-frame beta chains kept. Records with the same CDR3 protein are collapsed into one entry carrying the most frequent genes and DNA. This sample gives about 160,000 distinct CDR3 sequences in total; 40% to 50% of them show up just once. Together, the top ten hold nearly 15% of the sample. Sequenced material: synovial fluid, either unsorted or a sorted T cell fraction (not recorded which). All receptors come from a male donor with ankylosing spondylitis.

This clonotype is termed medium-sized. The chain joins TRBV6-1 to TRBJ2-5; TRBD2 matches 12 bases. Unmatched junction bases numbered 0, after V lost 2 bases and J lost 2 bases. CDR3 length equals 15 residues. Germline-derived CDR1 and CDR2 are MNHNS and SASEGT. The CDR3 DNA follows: TGTGCCAGCAGTGAACTAGCGGGGGGGCAAGAGACCCAGTACTTC. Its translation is CASSELAGGQETQYF.

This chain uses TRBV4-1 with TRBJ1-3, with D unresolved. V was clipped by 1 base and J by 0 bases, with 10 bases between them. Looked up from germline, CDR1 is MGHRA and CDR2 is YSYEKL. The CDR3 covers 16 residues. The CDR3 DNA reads TGCGCCAGCAGCCAAGTGGCCAGGCACTCTGGAAACACCATATATTTT. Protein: CASSQVARHSGNTIYF.

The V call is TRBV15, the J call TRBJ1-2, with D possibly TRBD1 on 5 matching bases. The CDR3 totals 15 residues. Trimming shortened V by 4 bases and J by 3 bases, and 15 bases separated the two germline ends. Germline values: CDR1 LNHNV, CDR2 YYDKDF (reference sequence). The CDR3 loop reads CATSTPGRAYYGYTF. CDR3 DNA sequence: TGTGCCACCAGCACCCCAGGCAGGGCTTACTATGGCTACACCTTC.

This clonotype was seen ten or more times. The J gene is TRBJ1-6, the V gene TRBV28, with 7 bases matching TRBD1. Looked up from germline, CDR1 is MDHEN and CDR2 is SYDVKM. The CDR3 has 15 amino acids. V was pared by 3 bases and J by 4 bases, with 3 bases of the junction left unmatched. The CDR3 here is CASSFMGQYNSPLHF. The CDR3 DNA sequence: TGTGCCAGCAGTTTCATGGGACAGTATAATTCACCCCTCCACTTT.

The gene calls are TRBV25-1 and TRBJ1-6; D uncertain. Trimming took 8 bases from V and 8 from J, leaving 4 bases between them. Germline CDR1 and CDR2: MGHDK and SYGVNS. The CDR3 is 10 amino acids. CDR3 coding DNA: TGTGCCAGCGGTTATTCACCCCTCCACTTT. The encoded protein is CASGYSPLHF. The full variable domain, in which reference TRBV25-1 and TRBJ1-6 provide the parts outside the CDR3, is EADIYQTPRYLVIGTGKKITLECSQTMGHDKMYWYQQDPGMELHLIHYSYGVNSTEKGDLSSESTVSRIRTEHFPLTLESARPSHTSQYLCASGYSPLHFGNGTRLTVT.

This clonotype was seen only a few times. The CDR3 is CASSQGPGPNYGYTF. DNA of the CDR3: TGCGCCAGCAGCCAAGGACCAGGTCCCAACTATGGCTACACCTTC. This chain joins TRBV4-1 and TRBJ1-2; no clear D. The CDR3 is made up of 15 amino acids. Germline V gene sequence: CDR1 MGHRA, CDR2 YSYEKL. V lost 1 base, J lost 2 bases, and 11 bases lay in between.

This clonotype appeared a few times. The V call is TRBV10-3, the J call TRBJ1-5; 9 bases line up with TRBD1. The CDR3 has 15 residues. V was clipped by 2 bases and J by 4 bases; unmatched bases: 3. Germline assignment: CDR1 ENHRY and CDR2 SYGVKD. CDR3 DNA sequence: TGTGCCATCAGTGAGGGGGACAGGGTTAATCAGCCCCAGCATTTT. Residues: CAISEGDRVNQPQHF.

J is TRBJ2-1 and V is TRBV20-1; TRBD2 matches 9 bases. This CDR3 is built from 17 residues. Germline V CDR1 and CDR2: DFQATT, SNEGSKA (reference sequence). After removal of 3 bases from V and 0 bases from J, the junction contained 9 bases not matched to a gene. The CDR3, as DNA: TGCAGTGCTAGTTCCCGGCGGGAGGGTGTCTCCTACAATGAGCAGTTCTTC. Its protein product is CSASSRREGVSYNEQFF.

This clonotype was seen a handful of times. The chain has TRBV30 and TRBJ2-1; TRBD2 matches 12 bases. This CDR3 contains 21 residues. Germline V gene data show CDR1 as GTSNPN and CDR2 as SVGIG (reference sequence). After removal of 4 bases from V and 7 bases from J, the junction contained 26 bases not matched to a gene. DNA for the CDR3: TGTGCCTGGACTCGGCTAGCGGGAGGGATCAGCCCTGAATCCCGGGGAAATGAGCAGTTCTTC. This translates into CAWTRLAGGISPESRGNEQFF.

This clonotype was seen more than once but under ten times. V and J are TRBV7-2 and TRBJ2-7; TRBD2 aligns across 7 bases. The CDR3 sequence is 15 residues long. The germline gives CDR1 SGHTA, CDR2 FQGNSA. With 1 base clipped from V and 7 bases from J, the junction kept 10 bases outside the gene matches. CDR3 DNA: TGTGCCAGCAGCTTAGAGCTAGCGGACCCGGGGGAGCAGTACTTC. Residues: CASSLELADPGEQYF.

The CDR3 DNA follows: TGTGCCAGCAGTCACACCTACGAGCAGTACTTC. Translation gives CASSHTYEQYF. The rearrangement uses TRBV6-2 or TRBV6-3 and TRBJ2-7; no definite D call. V gave up 5 bases and J gave up 2 bases, with 4 bases separating them. Looked up from germline, CDR1 is MNHEY and CDR2 is SVGEGT. There are 11 residues in the CDR3.

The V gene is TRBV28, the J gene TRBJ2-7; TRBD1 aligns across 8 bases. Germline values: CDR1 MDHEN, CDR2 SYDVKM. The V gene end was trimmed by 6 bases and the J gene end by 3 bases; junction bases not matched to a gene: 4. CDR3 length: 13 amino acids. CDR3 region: CASSPGQDYEQYF. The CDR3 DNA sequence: TGTGCCAGCAGCCCGGGACAGGACTACGAGCAGTACTTC. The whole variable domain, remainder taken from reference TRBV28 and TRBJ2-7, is DVKVTQSSRYLVKRTGEKVFLECVQDMDHENMFWYRQDPGLGLRLIYFSYDVKMKEKGDIPEGYSVSREKKERFSLILESASTNQTSMYLCASSPGQDYEQYFGPGTRLTVT.

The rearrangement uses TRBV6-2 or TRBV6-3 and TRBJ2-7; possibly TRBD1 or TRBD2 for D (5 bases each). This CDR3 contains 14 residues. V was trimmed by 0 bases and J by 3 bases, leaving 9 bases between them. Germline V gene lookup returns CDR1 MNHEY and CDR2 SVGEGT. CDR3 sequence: CASSYSGDLYEQYF. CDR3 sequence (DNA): TGTGCCAGCAGTTACTCGGGGGACCTCTACGAGCAGTACTTC.

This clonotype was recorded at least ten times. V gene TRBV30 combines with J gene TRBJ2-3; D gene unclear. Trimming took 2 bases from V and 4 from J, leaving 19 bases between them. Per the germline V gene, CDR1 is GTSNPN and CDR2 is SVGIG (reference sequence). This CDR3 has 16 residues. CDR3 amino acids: CAWSQDASAYSDTQYF. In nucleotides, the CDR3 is TGTGCCTGGAGTCAGGATGCTAGTGCATATTCAGATACGCAGTATTTT.

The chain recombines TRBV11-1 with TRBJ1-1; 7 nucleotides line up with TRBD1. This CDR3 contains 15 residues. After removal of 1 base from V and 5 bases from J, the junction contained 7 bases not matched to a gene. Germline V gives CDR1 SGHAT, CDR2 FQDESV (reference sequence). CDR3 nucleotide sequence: TGTGCCAGCAGCTTAGAGTCTTTCAGGGGGACTGAAGCTTTCTTT. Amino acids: CASSLESFRGTEAFF.

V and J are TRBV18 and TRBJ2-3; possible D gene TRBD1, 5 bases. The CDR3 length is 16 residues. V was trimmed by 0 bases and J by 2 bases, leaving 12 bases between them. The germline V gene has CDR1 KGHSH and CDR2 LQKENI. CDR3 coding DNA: TGTGCCAGCTCACCACCGACAGATCCTTACACAGATACGCAGTATTTT. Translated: CASSPPTDPYTDTQYF.

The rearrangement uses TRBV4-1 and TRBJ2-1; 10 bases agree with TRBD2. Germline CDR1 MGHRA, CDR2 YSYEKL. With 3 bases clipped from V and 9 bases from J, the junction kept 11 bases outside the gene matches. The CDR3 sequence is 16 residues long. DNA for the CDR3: TGCGCCAGCAGCCATACCGGGACTAGCGCTTGGGGTGAGCAGTTCTTC. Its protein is CASSHTGTSAWGEQFF.

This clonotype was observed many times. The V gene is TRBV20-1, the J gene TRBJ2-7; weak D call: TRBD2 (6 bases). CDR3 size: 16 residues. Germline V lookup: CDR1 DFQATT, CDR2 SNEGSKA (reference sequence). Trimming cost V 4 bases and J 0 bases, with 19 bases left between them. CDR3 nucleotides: TGCAGTGCTACACCTTATAGCGGATCAAGCTCCTACGAGCAGTACTTC. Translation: CSATPYSGSSSYEQYF.

The CDR3 DNA reads TGTGCCAGCAGTCCCTACCTGGGACTGACACGATGGGCAGATACGCAGTATTTT. Translated: CASSPYLGLTRWADTQYF. The J gene is TRBJ2-3, the V gene TRBV12-3 or TRBV12-4; D possibly corresponds to TRBD2 (6 bases). This CDR3 region has 18 residues. V was cut by 5 bases and J by 4 bases, with 25 bases left in between.

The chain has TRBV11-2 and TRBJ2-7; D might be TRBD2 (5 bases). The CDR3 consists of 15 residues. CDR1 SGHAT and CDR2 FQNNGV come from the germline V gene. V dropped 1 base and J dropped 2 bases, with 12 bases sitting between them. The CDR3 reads CASSLGGLRPYEQYF. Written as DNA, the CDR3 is TGTGCCAGCAGCTTAGGAGGGTTGAGGCCCTACGAGCAGTACTTC.

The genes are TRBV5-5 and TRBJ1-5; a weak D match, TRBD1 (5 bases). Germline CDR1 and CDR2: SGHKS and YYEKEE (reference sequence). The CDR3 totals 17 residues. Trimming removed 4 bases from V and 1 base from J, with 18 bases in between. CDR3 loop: CASSPSWGSGSNQPQHF. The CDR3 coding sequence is TGTGCCAGCAGCCCGAGCTGGGGGTCGGGAAGCAATCAGCCCCAGCATTTT. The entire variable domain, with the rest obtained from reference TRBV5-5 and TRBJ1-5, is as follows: DAGVTQSPTHLIKTRGQQVTLRCSPISGHKSVSWYQQVLGQGPQFIFQYYEKEERGRGNFPDRFSARQFPNYSSELNVNALLLGDSALYLCASSPSWGSGSNQPQHFGDGTRLSIL.

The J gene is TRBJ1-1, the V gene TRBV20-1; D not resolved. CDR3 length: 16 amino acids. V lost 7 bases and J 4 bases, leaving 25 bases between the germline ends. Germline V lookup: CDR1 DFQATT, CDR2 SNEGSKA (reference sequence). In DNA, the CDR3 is TGCAGTGTTTTAATTCGCCCGATAAGGGCTGGCACTGAAGCTTTCTTT. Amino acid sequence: CSVLIRPIRAGTEAFF.